This T cell receptor beta chain was recovered during a study of cytotoxic CD8 clonotypes in ibrutinib-treated CLL. Regarding the study as a whole: Increased clonality at ibrutinib response gave way to a return toward baseline at progression.

Sequencing used immunoSEQ multiplex PCR; TCRdb keeps in-frame clones, though not all of them. The sample records approximately 170,000 clones, about 88% being singletons. For this clone: What it recognizes is unknown.

Sequenced here: PBMCs, sampled at disease progression, from a patient treated with ibrutinib. This clonotype was obtained from a human donor with chronic lymphocytic leukemia.

The CDR3 reads CATSREDGLAGVNPYEQYF. The DNA of the CDR3 is TGTGCCACCAGCAGAGAGGATGGACTAGCGGGGGTCAATCCCTACGAGCAGTACTTC. V gene TRBV15 combines with J gene TRBJ2-7; TRBD2 aligns across 13 bases. V shed 0 bases and J 2 bases; nucleotides not matched to a gene: 10. Germline-derived CDR1 and CDR2 are LNHNV and YYDKDF (reference sequence). The CDR3 spans 19 residues.